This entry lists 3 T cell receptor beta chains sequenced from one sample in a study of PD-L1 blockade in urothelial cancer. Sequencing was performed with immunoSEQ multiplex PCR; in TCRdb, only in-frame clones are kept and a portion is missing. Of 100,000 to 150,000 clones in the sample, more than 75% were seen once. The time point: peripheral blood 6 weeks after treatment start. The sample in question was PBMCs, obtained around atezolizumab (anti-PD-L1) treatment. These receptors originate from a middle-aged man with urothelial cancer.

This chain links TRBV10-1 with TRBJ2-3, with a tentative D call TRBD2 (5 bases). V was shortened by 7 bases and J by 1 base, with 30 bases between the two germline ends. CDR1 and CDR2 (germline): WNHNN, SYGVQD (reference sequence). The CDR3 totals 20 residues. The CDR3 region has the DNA TGCGCCAGCATAAGAATTCGGGATGAGGTAGGGCAGCCAGGCACAGATACGCAGTATTTT. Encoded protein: CASIRIRDEVGQPGTDTQYF.

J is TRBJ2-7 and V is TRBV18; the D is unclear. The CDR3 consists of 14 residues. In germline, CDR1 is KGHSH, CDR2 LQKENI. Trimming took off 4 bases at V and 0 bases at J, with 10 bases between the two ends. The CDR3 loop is CASSLDSTSYEQYF. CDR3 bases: TGTGCCAGCTCACTCGACTCGACCTCCTACGAGCAGTACTTC.

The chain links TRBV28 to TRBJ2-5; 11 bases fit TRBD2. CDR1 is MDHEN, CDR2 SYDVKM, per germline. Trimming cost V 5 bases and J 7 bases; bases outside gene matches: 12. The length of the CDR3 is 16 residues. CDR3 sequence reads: CASSPRLAGSGGTQYF. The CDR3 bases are TGTGCCAGCAGTCCCCGACTAGCGGGATCCGGAGGGACCCAGTACTTC.